This passage covers 26 T cell receptor beta chains from one sample sequenced in a study of blood T cell repertoires in COVID-19. Some clones are missing from TCRdb's copy, which holds only in-frame ones; the method was immunoSEQ multiplex PCR. Of some 500,000 clones listed, approximately 88% are singletons. The sample comprised PBMCs or T cells enriched from blood (not recorded which). The origin of the receptors is a woman aged 40-49 years who had recovered from COVID-19.

V and J are TRBV6-2 or TRBV6-3 and TRBJ2-6; D unresolved. The CDR3 contains 15 residues. V was trimmed by 1 base and J by 0 bases, leaving 4 bases between them. CDR1 is MNHEY and CDR2 is SVGEGT in the germline V gene. CDR3 sequence (DNA): TGTGCCAGCAGTTACTTCGGCTCTGGGGCCAACGTCCTGACTTTC. Its protein is CASSYFGSGANVLTF.

The V gene is TRBV4-3, the J gene TRBJ1-3; D unresolved. CDR3 size: 14 residues. Germline-derived CDR1 and CDR2 are LGHNA and YSLEER. V was clipped by 0 bases and J by 2 bases, with 5 bases between them. The CDR3 region is CASSQDLTGNTIYF. CDR3 coding DNA: TGCGCCAGCAGCCAAGACCTAACTGGAAACACCATATATTTT.

The rearrangement uses TRBV30 and TRBJ2-7, with TRBD2 matching over 10 bases. The CDR3 consists of 13 residues. V was pared by 3 bases and J by 6 bases, with 5 bases of the junction left unmatched. Germline V CDR1 and CDR2: GTSNPN, SVGIG (reference sequence). The DNA for the CDR3 is TGTGCCTGGAGCGCGACTAGCGGGCTCGAGCAGTACTTC. As protein: CAWSATSGLEQYF.

This chain connects TRBV24-1 to TRBJ2-1; 7 nucleotides align to TRBD2. Germline lookup yields CDR1 KGHDR and CDR2 SFDVKD. With V trimmed by 0 bases and J by 9 bases, 13 bases remained unmatched. CDR3 length: 17 amino acids. The CDR3: CATSDLPSSGNGREQFF. The CDR3 region has the DNA TGTGCCACCAGTGATTTGCCTTCTAGCGGCAACGGGCGTGAGCAGTTCTTC.

This clone has just one count. The rearrangement uses TRBV5-4 and TRBJ1-2, with D possibly being TRBD1 (6 bases). Trimming took 2 bases from V and 7 from J, leaving 21 bases between them. Germline-derived CDR1 and CDR2 are SGHNT and YYREEE (reference sequence). CDR3 length: 16 residues. The CDR3 here is CASSFVGLAGVGGYTF. The CDR3 DNA follows: TGTGCCAGCAGCTTTGTCGGCTTGGCAGGGGTTGGTGGCTACACCTTC.

CDR3 in DNA: TGCGCCAGCAGCAACCCGAGCGGGAGCAATGAGCAGTTCTTC. Residues: CASSNPSGSNEQFF. The rearrangement uses TRBV5-1 and TRBJ2-1, with TRBD2 matching over 8 bases. Germline trimming cut 4 bases from V and 6 bases from J; bases unmatched to any gene: 6. CDR1 SGHRS and CDR2 YFSETQ come from the germline V gene. The CDR3 is 14 amino acids.

The CDR3 coding sequence is TGTGCCAGCAGCTTAGGTGAACCGCCGGATGAGCAGTTCTTC. Protein sequence: CASSLGEPPDEQFF. The J gene is TRBJ2-1, the V gene TRBV11-2; D is ambiguous. The CDR3 loop spans 14 amino acids. Germline CDR1 SGHAT, CDR2 FQNNGV. V lost 1 base and J lost 8, with 12 bases in between.

The rearrangement links TRBV4-3 to TRBJ2-7; 7 bases align to TRBD1. Germline lookup yields CDR1 LGHNA and CDR2 YSLEER. This CDR3 spans 15 amino acids. V shed 1 base and J 2 bases; nucleotides not matched to a gene: 5. The CDR3 spells CASSQAWDRTYEQYF. The CDR3, as DNA: TGCGCCAGCAGCCAAGCTTGGGACAGAACCTACGAGCAGTACTTC.

The CDR3 loop reads CSVETGTGWGYTF. The DNA for the CDR3 is TGCAGCGTTGAAACAGGGACCGGCTGGGGCTACACCTTC. The gene calls are TRBV29-1 and TRBJ1-2; perhaps TRBD1 as D (6 bases). V lost 2 bases, J lost 8 bases, and 15 bases lay in between. Germline CDR1 reads SQVTM; CDR2 reads ANQGSEA. This CDR3 comprises 13 residues.

The chain carries TRBV19 and TRBJ2-5; 7 nucleotides line up with TRBD2. The CDR3 runs to 16 residues. Trimming removed 5 bases from V and 2 bases from J; junction bases left unmatched: 11. CDR1 and CDR2 from the germline V gene are LNHDA and SQIVND (reference sequence). The CDR3 region is CASSALGRELQETQYF. DNA for the CDR3: TGTGCCAGTAGTGCCCTGGGGCGGGAGCTTCAAGAGACCCAGTACTTC.

The genes are TRBV7-9 and TRBJ2-7; D is perhaps TRBD1 (5 bases). Trimming shortened V by 5 bases and J by 6 bases, and 8 bases separated the two germline ends. This CDR3 region has 11 residues. The germline V gene encodes CDR1 SEHNR and CDR2 FQNEAQ (reference sequence). Written as DNA, the CDR3 is TGTGCCAGCAGCGAAGGGGTCGAGCAGTACTTC. Translating it yields CASSEGVEQYF.

The chain uses TRBV9 and TRBJ1-1, with a possible D match to TRBD1 (5 bases). Germline CDR1 and CDR2: SGDLS and YYNGEE. The CDR3 runs to 14 residues. Trimming took 4 bases from V and 2 from J, leaving 12 bases between them. CDR3 protein: CASSRTPANTEAFF. In nucleotides, the CDR3 is TGTGCCAGCAGCAGGACACCGGCTAACACTGAAGCTTTCTTT.

This clone was counted a few times. The chain links TRBV9 to TRBJ2-7, with 10 bases fitting TRBD2. Trimming removed 0 bases from V and 2 bases from J; junction bases left unmatched: 2. Germline V gene sequence: CDR1 SGDLS, CDR2 YYNGEE. This CDR3 contains 15 residues. CDR3: CASSVASGSAYEQYF. For the CDR3, the DNA is TGTGCCAGCAGCGTAGCTAGCGGGAGCGCCTACGAGCAGTACTTC.

The chain joins TRBV11-3 to TRBJ2-1; TRBD1 agrees at 9 bases. This CDR3 is built from 13 residues. Per germline, CDR1 SGHNT and CDR2 YENEEA. V was clipped by 5 bases and J by 7 bases; unmatched bases: 3. The CDR3 sequence: CASSGTGLNEQFF. CDR3 nucleotide sequence: TGTGCCAGCAGCGGGACAGGGTTGAATGAGCAGTTCTTC.

As concerns this clone: The sample contains more than one DNA sequence encoding this CDR3. The V gene is TRBV11-2, the J gene TRBJ2-3; D not certain. The ends were cut back, 0 bases at V and 6 bases at J, with 4 bases in the middle. The germline CDR1 and CDR2 sequences are SGHAT and FQNNGV. CDR3 length: 12 residues. The CDR3 sequence is CASSLDRDTQYF. DNA of the CDR3: TGTGCCAGCAGCTTAGACAGGGATACGCAGTATTTT.

The rearrangement joins TRBV6-4 to TRBJ1-2, with 7 bases that match TRBD1. The ends lost 10 bases at V and 8 bases at J; junction bases unmatched: 19. The germline CDR1 and CDR2 sequences are MRHNA and SNTAGT. The CDR3 runs to 15 residues. The CDR3 spells CATARTTGIDGGYTF. CDR3 bases: TGTGCCACCGCCCGCACGACAGGGATCGATGGGGGCTACACCTTC.

This chain links TRBV14 with TRBJ1-1; 7 bases fit TRBD1. CDR3 length equals 12 residues. With V trimmed by 4 bases and J by 7 bases, 3 bases remained unmatched. Germline V CDR1 and CDR2: SGHDN, FVKESK. CDR3 in DNA: TGTGCCAGCAGCCTAGGGGGCATTGAAGCTTTCTTT. Translation: CASSLGGIEAFF. The full variable domain, completed using reference TRBV14 and TRBJ1-1, is EAGVTQFPSHSVIEKGQTVTLRCDPISGHDNLYWYRRVMGKEIKFLLHFVKESKQDESGMPNNRFLAERTGGTYSTLKVQPAELEDSGVYFCASSLGGIEAFFGQGTRLTVV.

The J gene is TRBJ2-4, the V gene TRBV20-1; a weak D match, TRBD2 (5 bases). CDR1 is DFQATT, CDR2 SNEGSKA, per germline (reference sequence). CDR3 length equals 15 residues. Between the trimmed V and J ends, which lost 3 bases and 1 base, there was a span of 13 bases. The CDR3, as DNA: TGCAGTGCTAGTTCGGTGGGAGCGGCCAAAAACATTCAGTACTTC. As protein: CSASSVGAAKNIQYF.

V and J are TRBV7-9 and TRBJ2-2, with TRBD1 matching 8 bases. The CDR3 consists of 15 residues. After removal of 5 bases from V and 6 bases from J, the junction contained 8 bases not matched to a gene. In germline, CDR1 is SEHNR, CDR2 FQNEAQ (reference sequence). CDR3 sequence reads: CASSPQGAGAGELFF. CDR3 DNA: TGTGCCAGCAGCCCCCAGGGGGCGGGCGCCGGGGAGCTGTTTTTT.

This sequence joins TRBV6-2 or TRBV6-3 and TRBJ2-7; D perhaps matches TRBD2 (5 bases). The germline V gene has CDR1 MNHEY and CDR2 SVGEGT. V was cut by 1 base and J by 0 bases, with 13 bases left in between. The CDR3 is 16 residues long. CDR3 sequence: CASSYYRGPNSYEQYF. The DNA for the CDR3 is TGTGCCAGCAGTTACTACCGGGGTCCAAACTCCTACGAGCAGTACTTC.

V is TRBV7-2 and J is TRBJ2-7, with TRBD1 matching over 7 bases. V lost 3 bases, J lost 3 bases, and 5 bases stayed unmatched. CDR1 and CDR2 (germline): SGHTA, FQGNSA. This CDR3 contains 14 residues. The CDR3 nucleotides read TGTGCCAGCAGCTTCCCTGGACAGGACTACGAGCAGTACTTC. Translation gives CASSFPGQDYEQYF.

This chain uses TRBV7-2 with TRBJ2-7; D perhaps matches TRBD1 (6 bases). V lost 3 bases and J lost 9, with 21 bases in between. This CDR3 spans 15 amino acids. CDR1 is SGHTA and CDR2 is FQGNSA in the germline V gene. CDR3 protein: CASSLVARQGMGQYF. In DNA, the CDR3 is TGTGCCAGCAGCTTGGTGGCTCGTCAGGGGATGGGGCAGTACTTC.

The chain uses TRBV5-1 and TRBJ2-5; 11 nucleotides line up with TRBD2. This CDR3 contains 17 residues. Losses at the gene ends were 2 bases for V and 5 bases for J; bases not matched to a gene: 11. CDR1 is SGHRS and CDR2 is YFSETQ in the germline V gene. CDR3 residues: CASSFLGLAVVGETQYF. In DNA, the CDR3 is TGCGCCAGCAGCTTCCTGGGACTAGCGGTTGTGGGGGAGACCCAGTACTTC.

This clone was observed once. CDR3 loop: CASGHRQANYQPQHF. As DNA, the CDR3 is TGTGCCAGCGGGCACCGACAGGCCAATTATCAGCCCCAGCATTTT. J is TRBJ1-5 and V is TRBV21-1; TRBD1 is the table's D call and was not checked against the DNA. TRBV21-1 is termed a pseudogene. There are 15 residues in the CDR3.

The gene calls are TRBV7-8 and TRBJ2-1; 10 positions match TRBD2. Trimming at V came to 4 bases and at J to 4 bases, leaving 4 bases not matched to a gene. There are 15 residues in the CDR3. Germline CDR1 SGHVS, CDR2 FQNEAQ. CDR3 sequence (DNA): TGTGCCAGCAGCTCTAGCGGGAGTAGGTACAATGAGCAGTTCTTC. It specifies CASSSSGSRYNEQFF. Based on the CDR3 plus reference TRBV7-8 and TRBJ2-1, the full variable domain is GAGVSQSPRYKVAKRGQDVALRCDPISGHVSLFWYQQALGQGPEFLTYFQNEAQLDKSGLPSDRFFAERPEGSVSTLKIQRTQQEDSAVYLCASSSSGSRYNEQFFGPGTRLTVL.

Turning to this clone: This may be a read error, as it is one base from a much larger clone. V is TRBV6-5 and J is TRBJ2-7; 8 bases line up with TRBD2. This CDR3 comprises 16 residues. Germline V lookup: CDR1 MNHEY, CDR2 SVGAGI. J gave up 2 bases and V 2 bases, and 8 bases lay outside the gene matches. Here the CDR3 DNA reads TGTGCCAGCAGTTACGCCTCAGCGGGAGAAACCTACGAGCAGTACTTC. Its translation: CASSYASAGETYEQYF.